This passage covers 26 T cell receptor beta chains from one sample sequenced in a study of monozygotic twins with cystic fibrosis. Clones were read by immunoSEQ multiplex PCR, and TCRdb kept only the in-frame ones, dropping some. Of 17,000 or so clones listed, about 96% were seen once; the top ten hold approximately 0.67%. Sequenced sample: blood. These receptors originate from a girl aged 2-10 years with cystic fibrosis.

The chain uses TRBV5-1 and TRBJ2-4, with D possibly being TRBD1 (5 bases). The CDR3 has 14 residues. Looked up from germline, CDR1 is SGHRS and CDR2 is YFSETQ. Trimming shortened V by 3 bases and J by 9 bases, and 16 bases separated the two germline ends. CDR3 DNA sequence: TGCGCCAGCAGCTCCGGACAAGACTGGGGCATTCAGTACTTC. Its translation: CASSSGQDWGIQYF.

This clone was observed a handful of times. The genes are TRBV30 and TRBJ1-2, with D possibly being TRBD1 (6 bases). This CDR3 is 13 amino acids long. Germline V lookup: CDR1 GTSNPN, CDR2 SVGIG (reference sequence). V was clipped by 6 bases and J by 5 bases, with 16 bases between them. The CDR3 spells CACQQGLQYGYTF. CDR3 DNA: TGTGCCTGTCAGCAGGGGTTACAGTATGGCTACACCTTC.

This chain links TRBV9 with TRBJ2-3; D possibly uses TRBD1 or TRBD2 (6 bases each). Germline V gene lookup returns CDR1 SGDLS and CDR2 YYNGEE. Trimming left V 0 bases short and J 6 bases short, with 17 bases between. CDR3 size: 16 residues. CDR3 coding DNA: TGTGCCAGCAGCGTAGTCTTTGGAGGGGGTGCGGATACGCAGTATTTT. Translated: CASSVVFGGGADTQYF.

The chain links TRBV4-1 to TRBJ1-2; D not certain. The CDR3 has 16 amino acids. Germline values: CDR1 MGHRA, CDR2 YSYEKL. Trimming cost V 4 bases and J 4 bases, with 19 bases left between them. In DNA form, the CDR3 reads TGCGCCAGCAGCCCCGCGGGAGAGGGATCCGGCTATGGCTACACCTTC. Residues: CASSPAGEGSGYGYTF.

The chain carries TRBV7-8 and TRBJ1-1, with TRBD1 as a possible D gene (5 bases). V was pared by 4 bases and J by 1 base, with 10 bases between. The V gene's germline CDR1 is SGHVS and CDR2 FQNEAQ. The CDR3 sequence is 14 residues long. This CDR3 reads CASSWDGQNTEAFF. The CDR3 nucleotides are TGTGCCAGCAGCTGGGACGGACAGAACACTGAAGCTTTCTTT.

This clone was seen a single time. The CDR3 region is CASSQERTGLGETQYF. As DNA, the CDR3 is TGCGCCAGCAGCCAAGAACGGACAGGGTTAGGGGAGACCCAGTACTTC. The chain carries TRBV4-1 and TRBJ2-5, with 8 bases aligning to TRBD1. Germline values: CDR1 MGHRA, CDR2 YSYEKL. The CDR3 has 16 residues. V was clipped by 0 bases and J by 5 bases; unmatched bases: 8.

V and J are TRBV11-3 and TRBJ2-4, with a possible D match to TRBD1 (6 bases). With 5 bases removed from V and 4 bases from J, the gap between germline ends came to 18 bases. The germline V gene encodes CDR1 SGHNT and CDR2 YENEEA. CDR3 length: 16 residues. The CDR3 loop reads CASSPVAKTGKNIQYF. As DNA, the CDR3 is TGTGCCAGCAGCCCAGTGGCTAAGACAGGAAAAAACATTCAGTACTTC.

The chain links TRBV10-3 to TRBJ1-3; D is undetermined. Per the germline V gene, CDR1 is ENHRY and CDR2 is SYGVKD. V was pared by 0 bases and J by 6 bases, with 6 bases between. This CDR3 is built from 13 residues. The CDR3 here is CAISESLSNTIYF. CDR3 nucleotide sequence: TGTGCCATCAGTGAGTCGCTGTCAAACACCATATATTTT.

The chain employs TRBV27 and TRBJ1-6; TRBD1 matches 7 bases. The CDR3 runs 15 residues. Germline loops: CDR1 MNHEY, CDR2 SMNVEV (reference sequence). V was pared by 4 bases and J by 4 bases, with 4 bases of the junction left unmatched. CDR3 residues: CASSYRDSYNSPLHF. CDR3 DNA: TGTGCCAGCAGTTACCGGGACAGTTATAATTCACCCCTCCACTTT.

V usage is TRBV19 and J usage is TRBJ2-1; D possibly corresponds to TRBD2 (6 bases). Trimming stripped 3 bases from V and 8 bases from J, with 17 bases between. Per germline, CDR1 LNHDA and CDR2 SQIVND (reference sequence). This CDR3 spans 15 amino acids. The CDR3 here is CASSMLPGASDEQFF. CDR3 DNA: TGTGCCAGTAGTATGCTCCCCGGGGCTAGCGATGAGCAGTTCTTC.

The chain has TRBV21-1 and TRBJ1-3; no check of the table's D call, TRBD1, against the DNA was made. TRBV21-1 is a known pseudogene. CDR3 length: 18 amino acids. The CDR3: CASSKDGGKGADGNTIYF. DNA of the CDR3: TGTGCCAGCAGCAAAGATGGGGGAAAGGGGGCAGATGGAAACACCATATATTTT.

J is TRBJ1-4 and V is TRBV5-6; 7 bases line up with TRBD1. This CDR3 comprises 13 residues. Germline CDR1 SGHDT, CDR2 YYEEEE. Unmatched junction bases numbered 4, after V lost 3 bases and J lost 8 bases. The CDR3 protein is CASSSGTEEKLFF. The CDR3 bases are TGTGCCAGCAGCTCTGGGACAGAAGAAAAACTGTTTTTT.

The gene calls are TRBV27 and TRBJ2-3; 10 nucleotides agree with TRBD1. The V segment lost 4 bases and the J segment 2 bases; nucleotides outside the gene matches: 3. There are 15 residues in the CDR3. From germline, CDR1 is MNHEY and CDR2 SMNVEV (reference sequence). CDR3 sequence: CASSSGTGATDTQYF. CDR3 bases: TGTGCCAGCAGTTCAGGGACAGGGGCCACAGATACGCAGTATTTT.

CDR3 region: CASSRSSGGYNEQFF. CDR3 nucleotides: TGTGCCAGTAGTCGCTCTAGCGGGGGGTACAATGAGCAGTTCTTC. This sequence joins TRBV19 and TRBJ2-1, with 11 nucleotides matching TRBD2. The CDR3 covers 15 residues. From germline, CDR1 is LNHDA and CDR2 SQIVND (reference sequence). Trimming took 5 bases from V and 4 from J; bases not matched to a gene: 4.

The J gene is TRBJ2-7, the V gene TRBV5-6; 10 nucleotides agree with TRBD1. The CDR3 length is 15 residues. The V gene end was trimmed by 1 base and the J gene end by 2 bases; junction bases not matched to a gene: 3. Germline lookup yields CDR1 SGHDT and CDR2 YYEEEE. The CDR3 here is CASSLMTGGAYEQYF. CDR3 sequence (DNA): TGTGCCAGCAGCTTGATGACAGGGGGCGCCTACGAGCAGTACTTC.

The V gene is TRBV19, the J gene TRBJ2-3; D ambiguous. Looked up from germline, CDR1 is LNHDA and CDR2 is SQIVND (reference sequence). V lost 3 bases and J lost 4, with 5 bases in between. The CDR3 runs 12 residues. CDR3 loop: CASSIVADTQYF. For the CDR3, the DNA is TGTGCCAGTAGTATTGTGGCAGATACGCAGTATTTT.

The rearrangement links TRBV27 to TRBJ2-3; D ambiguous. The CDR3 sequence is 15 residues long. CDR1 is MNHEY and CDR2 is SMNVEV in the germline V gene (reference sequence). V was pared by 2 bases and J by 1 base, with 10 bases between. The CDR3 nucleotides read TGTGCCAGCAGTTTAGTGGGTAAAGGCACAGATACGCAGTATTTT. Amino acids: CASSLVGKGTDTQYF.

The chain employs TRBV5-1 and TRBJ1-3, with TRBD1 matching 7 bases. The junction had 3 bases not matched to a gene; V was cut back by 2 bases and J by 4 bases. This CDR3 is built from 14 residues. The germline CDR1 and CDR2 sequences are SGHRS and YFSETQ. In DNA, the CDR3 is TGCGCCAGCAGCTTCCCGGGACAGGGAAACACCATATATTTT. Its translation is CASSFPGQGNTIYF.

This chain uses TRBV10-2 with TRBJ1-2; D may be TRBD1 (5 bases). CDR3 length: 12 residues. Germline CDR1 is WSHSY and CDR2 is SAAADI. V lost 6 bases and J 5 bases, leaving 10 bases between the germline ends. The CDR3 protein is CASSGAGYGYTF. As DNA, the CDR3 is TGCGCCAGCAGCGGGGCAGGGTATGGCTACACCTTC.

The CDR3 protein is CASSLDVTQYF. CDR3 coding DNA: TGTGCCAGCAGCTTGGATGTGACCCAGTACTTC. J is TRBJ2-5 and V is TRBV5-5; D is undetermined. V lost 0 bases to trimming and J lost 7 bases, with 4 bases between them. This CDR3 has 11 residues. Germline loops: CDR1 SGHKS, CDR2 YYEKEE (reference sequence).

This rearrangement joins TRBV2 to TRBJ2-7; D gene uncertain. Germline CDR1 is SNHLY and CDR2 is FYNNEI. The CDR3 extends over 12 amino acids. V was cut by 4 bases and J by 3 bases, with 7 bases left in between. The DNA for the CDR3 is TGTGCCAGCAGTGCAACCCTCTACGAGCAGTACTTC. Amino acid sequence: CASSATLYEQYF.

Written as DNA, the CDR3 is TGCGCCAGCAGCCGGTTGGACACTGAAGCTTTCTTT. As protein: CASSRLDTEAFF. This chain links TRBV5-1 with TRBJ1-1; no reliable D call. Trimming stripped 4 bases from V and 3 bases from J, with 7 bases between. CDR1 SGHRS and CDR2 YFSETQ come from the germline V gene. CDR3 length: 12 amino acids.

The rearrangement joins TRBV18 to TRBJ1-1, with no clear D. The CDR3 is made up of 16 amino acids. V lost 0 bases and J lost 2, with 13 bases in between. CDR1 and CDR2 from the germline V gene are KGHSH and LQKENI. CDR3 residues: CASSPPNIGENTEAFF. The CDR3 bases are TGTGCCAGCTCACCACCGAATATCGGAGAAAACACTGAAGCTTTCTTT. Drawing the rest from reference TRBV18 and TRBJ1-1, the complete variable domain is NAGVMQNPRHLVRRRGQEARLRCSPMKGHSHVYWYRQLPEEGLKFMVYLQKENIIDESGMPKERFSAEFPKEGPSILRIQQVVRGDSAAYFCASSPPNIGENTEAFFGQGTRLTVV.

V and J are TRBV6-6 and TRBJ1-5; D not certain. The length of the CDR3 is 15 residues. The V end was cut by 1 base, the J end by 0 bases, with 7 bases between. Germline CDR1 is MNHNY and CDR2 is SVGAGI (reference sequence). The CDR3: CASSYLQISNQPQHF. DNA of the CDR3: TGTGCCAGCAGTTACTTACAGATTAGCAATCAGCCCCAGCATTTT.

The chain combines TRBV6-4 with TRBJ1-6, with D uncertain. Germline loops: CDR1 MRHNA, CDR2 SNTAGT. Trimming took off 5 bases at V and 7 bases at J, with 9 bases between the two ends. The CDR3 contains 13 residues. The CDR3 DNA sequence: TGTGCCAGCAGTCCCCGGGCCAATTCACCCCTCCACTTT. Residues: CASSPRANSPLHF.

J is TRBJ2-3 and V is TRBV9; 8 nucleotides match TRBD1. CDR3 size: 15 residues. Trimming cost V 3 bases and J 1 base; bases outside gene matches: 4. CDR1 and CDR2 (germline): SGDLS, YYNGEE. Here the CDR3 reads CASSETGVGTDTQYF. The CDR3 region has the DNA TGTGCCAGCAGCGAGACAGGGGTGGGCACAGATACGCAGTATTTT.